The rows below give T cell receptor beta chains drawn from one sample of a study of blood T cell repertoires in COVID-19. Generated by immunoSEQ multiplex PCR, the TCRdb table keeps only in-frame clones and is missing some. The sample lists 200,000 to 250,000 clones, more than 70% occurring once. The sequencing input was peripheral blood. Receptors were obtained from a man older than 75 with acute or convalescent COVID-19. CDR3s include the opening cysteine and the closing phenylalanine or tryptophan. Each record gives: J gene, V gene, CDR3 protein.

j_call: TRBJ1-3
v_call: TRBV28
cdr3_aa: CASSLGGVTGNTIYF

j_call: TRBJ2-6
v_call: TRBV15
cdr3_aa: CATSSLERSRGGGANVLTF

j_call: TRBJ1-5
v_call: TRBV7-2
cdr3_aa: CASSLESTDRALTQHF

j_call: TRBJ1-6
v_call: TRBV28
cdr3_aa: CASTGQGGQFNSPLHF

j_call: TRBJ2-5
v_call: TRBV6-5
cdr3_aa: CASSPYSGETQYF

j_call: TRBJ2-2
v_call: TRBV11-3
cdr3_aa: CASSLGTSGTGELFF

j_call: TRBJ2-7
v_call: TRBV5-1
cdr3_aa: CASSLLGGVYEQYF

j_call: TRBJ2-2
v_call: TRBV28
cdr3_aa: CASSNKLLNTGELFF

j_call: TRBJ2-1
v_call: TRBV5-8
cdr3_aa: CASSLELADYNEQFF

j_call: TRBJ2-1
v_call: TRBV19
cdr3_aa: CASSIAGGQQFF

j_call: TRBJ2-1
v_call: TRBV5-1
cdr3_aa: CASSFAGASSYNEQFF

j_call: TRBJ1-1
v_call: TRBV5-5
cdr3_aa: CASSSIPGSGTEAFF

j_call: TRBJ2-3
v_call: TRBV3-1/TRBV3-2
cdr3_aa: CASSQDPGTGLYF

j_call: TRBJ1-1
v_call: TRBV19
cdr3_aa: CASSIHRAGNTEAFF

j_call: TRBJ1-2
v_call: TRBV28
cdr3_aa: CASSFPRGNHYGYTF

j_call: TRBJ2-3
v_call: TRBV3-1/TRBV3-2
cdr3_aa: CASRRTSGVLTDTQYF

j_call: TRBJ1-6
v_call: TRBV4-3
cdr3_aa: CASSQVVGLRDSPLHF

j_call: TRBJ2-7
v_call: TRBV3-1/TRBV3-2
cdr3_aa: CASSRTSGAPYEQYF

j_call: TRBJ1-2
v_call: TRBV7-9
cdr3_aa: CASSLRDDRGGYTF

j_call: TRBJ1-2
v_call: TRBV7-2
cdr3_aa: CASSPWQGSGYTF